This is a list of T cell receptor beta chains from one sample in a study of control samples from healthy donors and cancer patients. Sequencing was performed with immunoSEQ multiplex PCR; in TCRdb, only in-frame clones are kept and a portion is missing. The top ten clones hold 13% to 15% of a sample with 90,000 or so clones, around 90% of them seen once. Material: blood. Receptors originate from a woman in her seventies in good health. Both conserved end residues are part of each CDR3. A D gene is named only where the DNA matches it firmly. Clone size is shown for a subset of rows, as once, few, many or a class of expanded clone.

V gene	clone size	D gene	J gene	CDR3 protein	CDR3 DNA
TRBV5-1	.	.	TRBJ1-1	CASQGGTEAFF	TGCGCCAGCCAAGGGGGGACTGAAGCTTTCTTT
TRBV10-3	.	.	TRBJ1-1	CAISEVRGGTNTEAFF	TGTGCCATCAGTGAGGTTCGGGGGGGGACGAACACTGAAGCTTTCTTT
TRBV5-1	few	.	TRBJ1-1	CASSPWGDGTEAFF	TGCGCCAGCAGCCCCTGGGGGGACGGGACTGAAGCTTTCTTT
TRBV2	few	TRBD2	TRBJ2-3	CASKAGGPTDTQYF	TGTGCCAGCAAAGCGGGGGGGCCCACAGATACGCAGTATTTT
TRBV5-4	.	.	TRBJ2-5	CASSHWAQETQYF	TGTGCCAGCAGCCATTGGGCCCAAGAGACCCAGTACTTC
TRBV6-5	.	TRBD1	TRBJ2-7	CASRQTGSLSYEQYF	TGTGCCAGCAGACAGACAGGGAGCCTCTCCTACGAGCAGTACTTC
TRBV5-6	once	.	TRBJ1-3	CASSRIDSDGHTIYF	TGTGCCAGCAGCCGAATCGACAGCGACGGGCACACCATATATTTT
TRBV7-9	.	.	TRBJ1-1	CASSLVRVEGEAFF	TGTGCCAGCAGCTTAGTAAGGGTGGAGGGTGAAGCTTTCTTT
TRBV7-9	.	TRBD1	TRBJ1-1	CASSKPTGVEYTEAFF	TGTGCCAGCAGCAAGCCGACAGGGGTAGAATACACTGAAGCTTTCTTT
TRBV25-1	.	TRBD1	TRBJ1-1	CASSEEPGQGAGETEAFF	TGTGCCAGCAGTGAAGAACCGGGACAGGGGGCGGGAGAGACTGAAGCTTTCTTT
TRBV7-8	.	.	TRBJ1-2	CASSYGTDYTF	TGTGCCAGCAGCTACGGGACGGACTACACCTTC
TRBV13	.	.	TRBJ1-5	CASSLITAGRNQPQHF	TGTGCCAGCAGCTTAATCACCGCCGGGCGGAATCAGCCCCAGCATTTT
TRBV14	.	.	TRBJ1-6	CASSQRGASNSPLHF	TGTGCCAGCAGCCAACGGGGGGCAAGTAATTCACCCCTCCACTTT
TRBV28	.	.	TRBJ2-7	CASSWDYEQYF	TGTGCCAGCAGTTGGGACTACGAGCAGTACTTC
TRBV6-5	once	TRBD1	TRBJ2-7	CASPARQGAYEQYF	TGTGCCAGCCCCGCACGACAGGGGGCTTACGAGCAGTACTTC
TRBV20-1	once	.	TRBJ1-2	CSASGLNKQNYGYTF	TGCAGTGCTAGTGGGCTTAACAAGCAAAACTATGGCTACACCTTC
TRBV5-1	.	TRBD1	TRBJ1-4	CASSSGQPGDEKLFF	TGCGCCAGCAGCTCGGGACAGCCCGGTGATGAAAAACTGTTTTTT
TRBV19	.	TRBD1	TRBJ1-5	CASSPQGVRQPQHF	TGTGCCAGTAGTCCGCAGGGGGTTCGTCAGCCCCAGCATTTT
TRBV4-3	.	.	TRBJ1-1	CASSQEYEGTEAFF	TGCGCCAGCAGCCAAGAATATGAGGGGACTGAAGCTTTCTTT
TRBV11-2	.	.	TRBJ1-6	CASSPSGGSPLHF	TGTGCCAGCAGCCCGTCGGGGGGGTCACCCCTCCACTTT